This T cell receptor beta chain was documented in a study of shared clonotypes between healthy human individuals. Notes on the study in general: How much donors shared clonotypes was expected to be affected by sequencing depth.

CDR3 size: 15 residues. The V gene's germline CDR1 is SNHLY and CDR2 FYNNEI. Loaded into unsorted PBMC replicate PCRs was around 300 ng DNA, about 30,000 T cell genomes. Original data processing: ImmunoSEQ output held junction-only sequences without quality scores, so filtering differed. Repertoires were generated with immunoSEQ multiplex PCR, while TCRdb's copy carries only in-frame clones and drops some. That table furnishes V, J and clone size, whereas the DNA furnished D and trimming. Among about 460,000 clones listed, roughly four fifths were seen once. Remarks on this clone: Its antigen remains unidentified. A read error may be the cause here, since a much bigger clone is one base away.

The receptor was isolated from a woman in her forties in good health. Some clones in this sample may be carry-over from other donors' samples. J is TRBJ2-1 and V is TRBV2; TRBD1 agrees at 9 bases. Sequencing used PBMCs. The CDR3 nucleotides read TGTGCCAGCAGTGGACGGACAGGGGACTACAATAAGCAGTTCTTC. It specifies CASSGRTGDYNKQFF.